A selection of T cell receptor beta chains follows, all from one sample in a study of chemoradiotherapy in HPV16-positive cancers. Repertoires were generated with immunoSEQ multiplex PCR, while TCRdb's copy carries only in-frame clones and drops some. Counted here are tens of thousands of clones, about 80% occurring once; the ten biggest clones make up 3.5% to 4%. Sequenced here: blood, sampled from a patient who underwent chemoradiotherapy. These receptor sequences come from a human donor with HPV-associated anogenital cancer. Each CDR3 is given with its conserved first and last residue. The order of the fields is clone size, V gene, D gene, J gene, CDR3 protein, CDR3 DNA. The D gene is left open where the match is weak. Clone size, where shown, is once, few, many, or a class for clones that have expanded.

clone size: once
V gene: TRBV5-5
D gene: TRBD1
J gene: TRBJ1-4
CDR3 protein: CASSFIQGAGEKLFF
CDR3 DNA: TGTGCCAGCAGCTTTATTCAGGGGGCAGGGGAAAAACTGTTTTTT

clone size: few
V gene: TRBV6-6
D gene: TRBD1
J gene: TRBJ1-1
CDR3 protein: CASSYGTGTEAFF
CDR3 DNA: TGTGCCAGCAGTTACGGGACAGGGACTGAAGCTTTCTTT

clone size: .
V gene: TRBV14
D gene: .
J gene: TRBJ1-2
CDR3 protein: CASSQDNRSNYGYTF
CDR3 DNA: TGTGCCAGCAGCCAAGATAACAGGTCTAACTATGGCTACACCTTC

clone size: .
V gene: TRBV5-6
D gene: .
J gene: TRBJ2-3
CDR3 protein: CASSWKEDTQYF
CDR3 DNA: TGTGCCAGCAGCTGGAAAGAAGATACGCAGTATTTT

clone size: once
V gene: TRBV6-5
D gene: .
J gene: TRBJ2-2
CDR3 protein: CASSYWPHRTGELFF
CDR3 DNA: TGTGCCAGCAGTTATTGGCCGCACCGGACCGGGGAGCTGTTTTTT

clone size: .
V gene: TRBV7-9
D gene: .
J gene: TRBJ2-5
CDR3 protein: CASSFGGGSQETQYF
CDR3 DNA: TGTGCCAGCAGCTTTGGAGGGGGGTCCCAAGAGACCCAGTACTTC

clone size: few
V gene: TRBV7-8
D gene: .
J gene: TRBJ1-5
CDR3 protein: CASSLAQGHAPNQPQHF
CDR3 DNA: TGTGCCAGCAGCTTAGCGCAGGGACATGCCCCCAATCAGCCCCAGCATTTT

clone size: .
V gene: TRBV7-9
D gene: .
J gene: TRBJ2-1
CDR3 protein: CASSLEAAGNEQFF
CDR3 DNA: TGTGCCAGCAGCTTAGAAGCGGCTGGCAATGAGCAGTTCTTC

clone size: .
V gene: TRBV9
D gene: .
J gene: TRBJ2-1
CDR3 protein: CASSVDTHNEQFF
CDR3 DNA: TGTGCCAGCAGCGTCGACACTCACAATGAGCAGTTCTTC

clone size: .
V gene: TRBV4-3
D gene: TRBD2
J gene: TRBJ2-5
CDR3 protein: CASSQDHGSAGETQYF
CDR3 DNA: TGCGCCAGCAGCCAAGATCATGGGTCAGCGGGGGAGACCCAGTACTTC

clone size: .
V gene: TRBV18
D gene: .
J gene: TRBJ1-1
CDR3 protein: CASSPPSTINTEAFF
CDR3 DNA: TGTGCCAGCTCACCACCGAGTACCATTAACACTGAAGCTTTCTTT

clone size: once
V gene: TRBV7-3
D gene: TRBD1
J gene: TRBJ2-3
CDR3 protein: CASSLGRDRATDTQYF
CDR3 DNA: TGTGCCAGCAGCTTGGGCAGGGACAGGGCCACAGATACGCAGTATTTT

clone size: .
V gene: TRBV7-9
D gene: .
J gene: TRBJ2-7
CDR3 protein: CASSLATASGSYEQYF
CDR3 DNA: TGTGCCAGCAGCTTAGCGACAGCTAGTGGCTCCTACGAGCAGTACTTC

clone size: .
V gene: TRBV6-6
D gene: TRBD2
J gene: TRBJ2-7
CDR3 protein: CASSYTRGSGVYEQYF
CDR3 DNA: TGTGCCAGCAGTTACACCCGAGGTAGCGGGGTCTACGAGCAGTACTTC

clone size: .
V gene: TRBV7-8
D gene: .
J gene: TRBJ1-3
CDR3 protein: CASSLAQMGTAGNTIYF
CDR3 DNA: TGTGCCAGCAGCTTAGCGCAGATGGGTACGGCTGGAAACACCATATATTTT

clone size: .
V gene: TRBV11-1
D gene: .
J gene: TRBJ2-1
CDR3 protein: CASSYKRPGTFYNEQFF
CDR3 DNA: TGTGCCAGCAGTTATAAGCGCCCCGGGACGTTTTACAATGAGCAGTTCTTC

clone size: .
V gene: TRBV5-6
D gene: .
J gene: TRBJ1-2
CDR3 protein: CASSLGGAHGYTF
CDR3 DNA: TGTGCCAGCAGCTTAGGGGGGGCGCATGGCTACACCTTC

clone size: .
V gene: TRBV10-3
D gene: TRBD1
J gene: TRBJ1-1
CDR3 protein: CAARQGGETEAFF
CDR3 DNA: TGTGCCGCCCGACAGGGTGGCGAGACTGAAGCTTTCTTT

clone size: .
V gene: TRBV19
D gene: TRBD1
J gene: TRBJ2-6
CDR3 protein: CASSIGQGRSGANVLTF
CDR3 DNA: TGTGCCAGTAGTATCGGACAGGGGAGGTCTGGGGCCAACGTCCTGACTTTC

clone size: .
V gene: TRBV5-4
D gene: .
J gene: TRBJ1-2
CDR3 protein: CASSPGGRGTGGYTF
CDR3 DNA: TGTGCCAGCAGCCCGGGAGGTCGGGGAACCGGTGGCTACACCTTC

clone size: .
V gene: TRBV7-9
D gene: .
J gene: TRBJ2-2
CDR3 protein: CASSLLRSDYTGELFF
CDR3 DNA: TGTGCCAGCAGCCTACTTAGGTCCGACTACACCGGGGAGCTGTTTTTT

clone size: .
V gene: TRBV7-2
D gene: .
J gene: TRBJ2-4
CDR3 protein: CASSLVVGLAKNIQYF
CDR3 DNA: TGTGCCAGCAGCCTTGTCGTAGGGTTGGCCAAAAACATTCAGTACTTC

clone size: .
V gene: TRBV10-1
D gene: .
J gene: TRBJ1-1
CDR3 protein: CASSEARRWGVNEAFF
CDR3 DNA: TGCGCCAGCAGTGAGGCCCGACGGTGGGGAGTGAATGAAGCTTTCTTT

clone size: .
V gene: TRBV18
D gene: TRBD1
J gene: TRBJ2-7
CDR3 protein: CASSPGTGLVDEQYF
CDR3 DNA: TGTGCCAGCTCACCCGGGACAGGGCTTGTGGACGAGCAGTACTTC